The 21 T cell receptor beta chains below all came from one sample that was sequenced in a study of blood T cell repertoires in COVID-19. Method: immunoSEQ multiplex PCR; TCRdb's copy keeps in-frame clones and lacks some. The sample shows roughly 120,000 clones, roughly 85% of them seen only once. The sequenced sample was peripheral blood. These receptors were collected from a man aged 35-49 years with acute or convalescent COVID-19.

This clone was detected only once. The chain combines TRBV7-3 with TRBJ2-1; 9 nucleotides match TRBD2. The CDR3 length is 15 residues. V lost 5 bases and J lost 4; bases outside the gene matches: 6. Per germline, CDR1 SGHTA and CDR2 FQGTGA. This CDR3 is CASSPGLARYNEQFF. The DNA of the CDR3 is TGTGCCAGCAGCCCGGGACTAGCCCGGTACAATGAGCAGTTCTTC.

This sequence joins TRBV28 and TRBJ2-7; no definite D call. Looked up from germline, CDR1 is MDHEN and CDR2 is SYDVKM. The V end was cut by 8 bases, the J end by 2 bases, with 10 bases between. The CDR3 totals 12 residues. The CDR3 DNA follows: TGTGCCAGCGGCCCCCAAACCTACGAGCAGTACTTC. It is translated as CASGPQTYEQYF.

The CDR3 spells CASSPSIWREHLNTIYF. The CDR3 DNA follows: TGTGCCAGCAGTCCCAGTATATGGAGGGAGCACCTAAACACCATATATTTT. The chain uses TRBV7-2 and TRBJ1-3; no clear D gene. Germline V gene sequence: CDR1 SGHTA, CDR2 FQGNSA. CDR3 length: 17 residues. V was cut by 6 bases and J by 6 bases, with 24 bases left in between.

This chain links TRBV6-4 with TRBJ2-5, with D unresolved. The V end lost 7 bases, the J end lost 6 bases, and 9 bases lay between the germline ends. CDR3 size: 11 residues. Germline V lookup: CDR1 MRHNA, CDR2 SNTAGT. The CDR3 coding sequence is TGTGCCAGCATCGTGACTCAGACCCAGTACTTC. It translates to CASIVTQTQYF.

V and J are TRBV2 and TRBJ2-5; possibly TRBD2 for D (6 bases). Germline lookup yields CDR1 SNHLY and CDR2 FYNNEI. Trimming pared 5 bases from V and 5 bases from J, leaving 15 bases between. This CDR3 is built from 14 residues. CDR3 loop: CASSRDLRGETQYF. In DNA form, the CDR3 reads TGTGCCAGCAGTCGGGACCTTCGGGGGGAGACCCAGTACTTC. Drawing the rest from reference TRBV2 and TRBJ2-5, the complete variable domain is EPEVTQTPSHQVTQMGQEVILRCVPISNHLYFYWYRQILGQKVEFLVSFYNNEISEKSEIFDDQFSVERPDGSNFTLKIRSTKLEDSAMYFCASSRDLRGETQYFGPGTRLLVL.

This clone appeared once. The rearrangement joins TRBV28 to TRBJ2-5; D is uncertain. The V gene's germline CDR1 is MDHEN and CDR2 SYDVKM. The length of the CDR3 is 12 residues. V was clipped by 6 bases and J by 4 bases, with 9 bases between them. The CDR3: CASRRGAETQYF. Written as DNA, the CDR3 is TGTGCCAGCAGAAGAGGAGCAGAGACCCAGTACTTC.

This clone occurred a few times. The chain employs TRBV27 and TRBJ2-1, with 9 bases aligning to TRBD2. Trimming cost V 5 bases and J 8 bases; bases outside gene matches: 10. The CDR3 contains 15 residues. Germline lookup yields CDR1 MNHEY and CDR2 SMNVEV (reference sequence). In nucleotides, the CDR3 is TGTGCCAGCAGTGCCCTTAGCGGGGGCCAGGATGAGCAGTTCTTC. It is translated as CASSALSGGQDEQFF.

The V gene is TRBV5-1, the J gene TRBJ2-1; a weak D match, TRBD2 (5 bases). The CDR3 is 14 residues long. V was cut by 4 bases and J by 9 bases, with 17 bases left in between. The germline CDR1 and CDR2 sequences are SGHRS and YFSETQ. The CDR3 region has the DNA TGCGCCAGCAGCCTAGGAACGGGGAGTCGTGAGCAGTTCTTC. Translated, it gives CASSLGTGSREQFF.

This clone has more than one count but fewer than ten. V is TRBV5-6 and J is TRBJ2-6, with TRBD1 matching over 10 bases. Germline V lookup: CDR1 SGHDT, CDR2 YYEEEE. The V gene end was trimmed by 5 bases and the J gene end by 0 bases; junction bases not matched to a gene: 2. The CDR3 length is 16 residues. The CDR3 spells CASRWTGGSGANVLTF. In DNA form, the CDR3 reads TGTGCCAGCAGGTGGACAGGGGGCTCTGGGGCCAACGTCCTGACTTTC.

The chain uses TRBV18 and TRBJ2-5; D is uncertain. The germline V gene encodes CDR1 KGHSH and CDR2 LQKENI. CDR3 length: 14 amino acids. V lost 2 bases and J 5 bases, leaving 12 bases between the germline ends. CDR3 nucleotides: TGTGCCAGCTCACCAACAGCACTTGGGGAGACCCAGTACTTC. Its protein product is CASSPTALGETQYF.

This clone was seen a handful of times. The gene calls are TRBV28 and TRBJ2-1; possibly TRBD1 for D (6 bases). V was pared by 1 base and J by 6 bases, with 16 bases between. The CDR3 totals 16 residues. In germline, CDR1 is MDHEN, CDR2 SYDVKM. The CDR3 spells CASSLLGTLHSNEQFF. CDR3 nucleotide sequence: TGTGCCAGCAGTTTATTGGGGACACTACATTCCAATGAGCAGTTCTTC.

The J gene is TRBJ1-5, the V gene TRBV5-3; no definite D call. TRBV5-3 falls under the ORF class, with uncertain function. V was cut by 6 bases and J by 9 bases, with 19 bases left in between. This CDR3 spans 14 amino acids. This CDR3 is CARTQWAPPGPQHF. The CDR3 DNA sequence: TGTGCCAGAACCCAGTGGGCGCCACCCGGGCCCCAGCATTTT.

The gene calls are TRBV10-1 and TRBJ2-3; 10 positions agree with TRBD2. Per the germline V gene, CDR1 is WNHNN and CDR2 is SYGVQD (reference sequence). This CDR3 spans 18 amino acids. V dropped 7 bases and J dropped 2; count of bases not matched to a gene: 15. The CDR3 nucleotides are TGCGCCAGCAACTGTTTAGCGGGGGGCCCCAATTACACAGATACGCAGTATTTT. The encoded protein is CASNCLAGGPNYTDTQYF.

The V gene is TRBV3-1 (or the pseudogene TRBV3-2), the J gene TRBJ2-3, with 11 bases lining up with TRBD2. Germline V gene sequence: CDR1 LGHDT, CDR2 YNNKEL (reference sequence). With 3 bases clipped from V and 0 bases from J, the junction kept 5 bases outside the gene matches. This CDR3 comprises 17 residues. Here the CDR3 DNA reads TGTGCCAGCAGCCATTTATCTAGCGGGGGGAGCACAGATACGCAGTATTTT. Its translation is CASSHLSSGGSTDTQYF.

The chain carries TRBV14 and TRBJ2-2, with TRBD1 matching over 9 bases. V dropped 3 bases and J dropped 6; count of bases not matched to a gene: 5. Germline loops: CDR1 SGHDN, CDR2 FVKESK. This CDR3 region has 15 residues. CDR3 residues: CASSHRTGVAGELFF. Written as DNA, the CDR3 is TGTGCCAGCAGCCACCGGACAGGGGTGGCCGGGGAGCTGTTTTTT.

CDR3 protein: CASSSWTGAGGYTF. In DNA form, the CDR3 reads TGTGCCAGCAGCTCTTGGACAGGGGCTGGTGGCTACACCTTC. The V gene is TRBV7-9, the J gene TRBJ1-2, with 9 bases lining up with TRBD1. The CDR3 totals 14 residues. V gave up 4 bases and J gave up 7 bases; unmatched junction bases: 7. CDR1 SEHNR and CDR2 FQNEAQ come from the germline V gene (reference sequence). The full variable domain, with the rest looked up from reference TRBV7-9 and TRBJ1-2, is DTGVSQNPRHKITKRGQNVTFRCDPISEHNRLYWYRQTLGQGPEFLTYFQNEAQLEKSRLLSDRFSAERPKGSFSTLEIQRTEQGDSAMYLCASSSWTGAGGYTFGSGTRLTVV.

The chain has TRBV5-1 and TRBJ2-2, with TRBD1 matching 8 bases. This CDR3 is built from 14 residues. The junction had 2 bases not matched to a gene; V was cut back by 7 bases and J by 0 bases. Germline lookup yields CDR1 SGHRS and CDR2 YFSETQ. CDR3 coding DNA: TGCGCCAGCCTGGGACAGGCGAACACCGGGGAGCTGTTTTTT. As protein: CASLGQANTGELFF.

V usage is TRBV7-9 and J usage is TRBJ2-7; 8 bases fit TRBD2. Germline CDR1 is SEHNR and CDR2 is FQNEAQ (reference sequence). This CDR3 has 16 amino acids. The junction had 13 bases not matched to a gene; V was cut back by 5 bases and J by 4 bases. Written as DNA, the CDR3 is TGTGCCAGCAGCCTCCGAGGGAGCGGGAGAGGGTACGAGCAGTACTTC. This gives the protein CASSLRGSGRGYEQYF.

V and J are TRBV10-3 and TRBJ2-7, with 9 bases that match TRBD2. The CDR3 sequence is 12 residues long. Trimming cost V 9 bases and J 7 bases; bases outside gene matches: 7. The V gene's germline CDR1 is ENHRY and CDR2 SYGVKD. DNA of the CDR3: TGTGCCATAACAACGGCGGGGGGGGAGCAGTACTTC. Residues: CAITTAGGEQYF.

In this sample, this clone turned up a few times. The chain has TRBV2 and TRBJ2-4, with TRBD2 matching over 14 bases. The V gene end was trimmed by 6 bases and the J gene end by 6 bases; junction bases not matched to a gene: 4. CDR3 length equals 15 residues. Germline V gene sequence: CDR1 SNHLY, CDR2 FYNNEI. The CDR3 here is CASRPGTSGGNIQYF. Written as DNA, the CDR3 is TGTGCCAGCAGACCCGGGACTAGCGGGGGAAACATTCAGTACTTC.

This chain joins TRBV5-6 and TRBJ1-5; the D gene is possibly TRBD1 (5 bases). This CDR3 has 15 amino acids. Trimming shortened V by 7 bases and J by 4 bases, and 18 bases separated the two germline ends. From germline, CDR1 is SGHDT and CDR2 YYEEEE. The CDR3 DNA reads TGTGCCAGCGGACAAAGATGGGGCACAAATCAGCCCCAGCATTTT. It yields the protein CASGQRWGTNQPQHF.